Listed below are T cell receptor beta chains from one sample, sequenced in a study of vaccination effects on CD4 cells after COVID-19. Sequencing was performed with immunoSEQ multiplex PCR; in TCRdb, only in-frame clones are kept and a portion is missing. The data show 20,000 to 30,000 clones, 60% to 80% seen once. Antigen specificity for these receptors is unknown. The input for sequencing was CD4+ T cells from PBMCs cultured with SARS-CoV-2 spike peptides, taken after COVID-19 vaccination. The receptors here all came from a human donor who received a COVID-19 vaccine. Some clones in this sample may be carry-over from other donors' samples. Both conserved end residues are part of each CDR3. A D gene is named only where the DNA matches it firmly. Clone size appears in some rows only: once, few, many, or a class for an expanded clone.

abundance: NA; v_gene: TRBV19; len: 13; d_gene: NA; j_gene: TRBJ2-3; CDR3nt: TGTGCCAGTAGTGTCCAAGGGTCAGATACGCAGTATTTT; CDR3aa: CASSVQGSDTQYF
abundance: NA; v_gene: TRBV5-1; len: 14; d_gene: NA; j_gene: TRBJ2-3; CDR3nt: TGCGCCAGCAGCTTTCTTACAGACACAGATACGCAGTATTTT; CDR3aa: CASSFLTDTDTQYF
abundance: NA; v_gene: TRBV5-1; len: 15; d_gene: NA; j_gene: TRBJ2-3; CDR3nt: TGCGCCAGCAGCATTCACGGAGCCAGCACAGATACGCAGTATTTT; CDR3aa: CASSIHGASTDTQYF
abundance: NA; v_gene: TRBV5-6; len: 17; d_gene: NA; j_gene: TRBJ1-5; CDR3nt: TGTGCCAGCAGCTCAAGGGGGGGGGCGCGTGGCAATCAGCCCCAGCATTTT; CDR3aa: CASSSRGGARGNQPQHF
abundance: NA; v_gene: TRBV19; len: 14; d_gene: NA; j_gene: TRBJ2-6; CDR3nt: TGTGCCAGTAGTATATACTCTGGGGCCAACGTCCTGACTTTC; CDR3aa: CASSIYSGANVLTF
abundance: NA; v_gene: TRBV10-3; len: 16; d_gene: NA; j_gene: TRBJ2-4; CDR3nt: TGTGCCATCAGTGAGTCGAGAGCTTCAGCCAAAAACATTCAGTACTTC; CDR3aa: CAISESRASAKNIQYF
abundance: once; v_gene: TRBV15; len: 17; d_gene: NA; j_gene: TRBJ2-3; CDR3nt: TGTGCCACCAGCAGAGATAGGAGATCCCCTAGCACAGATACGCAGTATTTT; CDR3aa: CATSRDRRSPSTDTQYF
abundance: NA; v_gene: TRBV5-1; len: 15; d_gene: NA; j_gene: TRBJ2-4; CDR3nt: TGCGCCAGCAGCCAACCCACGGGAGCCAAAAACATTCAGTACTTC; CDR3aa: CASSQPTGAKNIQYF
abundance: medium-sized; v_gene: TRBV29-1; len: 15; d_gene: TRBD2; j_gene: TRBJ2-1; CDR3nt: TGCAGCGTGACTAGCGGGGGGACTATCAACAATGAGCAGTTCTTC; CDR3aa: CSVTSGGTINNEQFF
abundance: NA; v_gene: TRBV25-1; len: 15; d_gene: NA; j_gene: TRBJ2-3; CDR3nt: TGTGCCAGCAGTGTACCGGGGTCGCTCGCAGATACGCAGTATTTT; CDR3aa: CASSVPGSLADTQYF
abundance: NA; v_gene: TRBV19; len: 16; d_gene: NA; j_gene: TRBJ2-5; CDR3nt: TGTGCCAGTAGTATAGACGCCGGGGAGTTCCAAGAGACCCAGTACTTC; CDR3aa: CASSIDAGEFQETQYF
abundance: NA; v_gene: TRBV7-6; len: 16; d_gene: TRBD1; j_gene: TRBJ2-3; CDR3nt: TGTGCCAGCAGCTTAGCGGCACAGGGGGCTAAAGATACGCAGTATTTT; CDR3aa: CASSLAAQGAKDTQYF
abundance: NA; v_gene: TRBV6-5; len: 15; d_gene: NA; j_gene: TRBJ2-1; CDR3nt: TGTGCCAGCAGTTACTCGGGACACGGGTACAATGAGCAGTTCTTC; CDR3aa: CASSYSGHGYNEQFF
abundance: NA; v_gene: TRBV5-1; len: 14; d_gene: TRBD2; j_gene: TRBJ2-2; CDR3nt: TGCGCCAGCAGGCTGGGGGGGATCAGCGGGGAGCTGTTTTTT; CDR3aa: CASRLGGISGELFF
abundance: NA; v_gene: TRBV5-1; len: 16; d_gene: NA; j_gene: TRBJ1-6; CDR3nt: TGCGCCAGCAGCTCTTTGGGGGGCTCCTATAATTCACCCCTCCACTTT; CDR3aa: CASSSLGGSYNSPLHF
abundance: once; v_gene: TRBV10-3; len: 13; d_gene: TRBD1; j_gene: TRBJ2-2; CDR3nt: TGTGCCATCAAAAACAGGGGGCTAGGGGAGCTGTTTTTT; CDR3aa: CAIKNRGLGELFF
abundance: NA; v_gene: TRBV7-9; len: 17; d_gene: TRBD1; j_gene: TRBJ2-5; CDR3nt: TGTGCCAGCAGCTGTGAGTGGGACAGGGGGCTACAAGAGACCCAGTACTTC; CDR3aa: CASSCEWDRGLQETQYF
abundance: once; v_gene: TRBV3-1/TRBV3-2; len: 12; d_gene: NA; j_gene: TRBJ1-4; CDR3nt: TGTGCCAGCAGCCAAGGGGAGGAAAAACTGTTTTTT; CDR3aa: CASSQGEEKLFF
abundance: NA; v_gene: TRBV5-1; len: 15; d_gene: TRBD1; j_gene: TRBJ2-5; CDR3nt: TGCGCCAGCAGCTTGTCGGGACAGGGGCAAGAGACCCAGTACTTC; CDR3aa: CASSLSGQGQETQYF
abundance: NA; v_gene: TRBV7-2; len: 13; d_gene: NA; j_gene: TRBJ2-3; CDR3nt: TGTGCCAGCAGCTTAATAACGACAGATACGCAGTATTTT; CDR3aa: CASSLITTDTQYF
abundance: NA; v_gene: TRBV9; len: 14; d_gene: TRBD1; j_gene: TRBJ1-3; CDR3nt: TGTGCCAGCAGCGTTGGACAGGGTTCAAACACCATATATTTT; CDR3aa: CASSVGQGSNTIYF
abundance: NA; v_gene: TRBV18; len: 16; d_gene: NA; j_gene: TRBJ2-3; CDR3nt: TGTGCCAGCTCACCACCAAAGGACCTACGCACAGATACGCAGTATTTT; CDR3aa: CASSPPKDLRTDTQYF
abundance: NA; v_gene: TRBV7-3; len: 13; d_gene: NA; j_gene: TRBJ2-3; CDR3nt: TGTGCCAGCAGCTCCCAAGACGTAGATACGCAGTATTTT; CDR3aa: CASSSQDVDTQYF
abundance: NA; v_gene: TRBV6-6; len: 16; d_gene: NA; j_gene: TRBJ2-1; CDR3nt: TGTGCCAGCAGTTCCCCGCCCGGGGGGCTTAGTAATGAGCAGTTCTTC; CDR3aa: CASSSPPGGLSNEQFF
abundance: NA; v_gene: TRBV3-1/TRBV3-2; len: 13; d_gene: NA; j_gene: TRBJ2-3; CDR3nt: TGTGCCAGCGGGAGCGGTAGCACAGATACGCAGTATTTT; CDR3aa: CASGSGSTDTQYF
abundance: NA; v_gene: TRBV6-4; len: 15; d_gene: NA; j_gene: TRBJ1-1; CDR3nt: TGTGCCAGCAGGACAGCACCCTTAATGAACACTGAAGCTTTCTTT; CDR3aa: CASRTAPLMNTEAFF
abundance: NA; v_gene: TRBV5-1; len: 12; d_gene: TRBD1; j_gene: TRBJ1-2; CDR3nt: TGCGCCAGCAGCTTCGAGGGGGCTGGCTACACCTTC; CDR3aa: CASSFEGAGYTF